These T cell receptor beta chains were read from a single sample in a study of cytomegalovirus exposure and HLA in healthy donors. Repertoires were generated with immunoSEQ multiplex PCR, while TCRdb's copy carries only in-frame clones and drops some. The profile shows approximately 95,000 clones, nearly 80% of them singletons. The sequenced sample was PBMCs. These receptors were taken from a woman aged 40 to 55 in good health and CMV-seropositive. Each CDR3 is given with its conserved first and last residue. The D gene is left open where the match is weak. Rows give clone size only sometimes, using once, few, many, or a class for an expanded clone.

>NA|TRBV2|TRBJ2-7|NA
TGTGCCAGCAGTGCAGACTCCCCCATCTCCTACGAGCAGTACTTC
CASSADSPISYEQYF
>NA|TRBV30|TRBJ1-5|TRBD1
TGTGCCTGGAGTCCGACAGGGGGCAATCAGCCCCAGCATTTT
CAWSPTGGNQPQHF
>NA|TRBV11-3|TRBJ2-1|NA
TGTGCCAGCAGCTCCTGGGCGGGGGCCCTATACAATGAGCAGTTCTTC
CASSSWAGALYNEQFF
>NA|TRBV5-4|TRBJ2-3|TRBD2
TGTGCCAGCAGCCCCGGACTAGCGGGCACAGATACGCAGTATTTT
CASSPGLAGTDTQYF
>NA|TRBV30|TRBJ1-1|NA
TGTGCCTGGAGTGTACTCGGGGGGCTCGCGAACACTGAAGCTTTCTTT
CAWSVLGGLANTEAFF
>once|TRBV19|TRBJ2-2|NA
TGTGCCAGTAGTCCCCAAGCGGGTCCTACCGGGGAGCTGTTTTTT
CASSPQAGPTGELFF
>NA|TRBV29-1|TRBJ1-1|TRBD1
TGCAGCGTTGCCACAGGGGGTGAAGCTTTCTTT
CSVATGGEAFF
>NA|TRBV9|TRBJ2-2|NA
TGTGCCAGCAGCGACCCCCCGGAGGGTACGCTTACCGGGGAGCTGTTTTTT
CASSDPPEGTLTGELFF
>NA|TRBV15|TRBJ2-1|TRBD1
TGTGCCACCAGCCGATGGGACAGGTACAATGAGCAGTTCTTC
CATSRWDRYNEQFF
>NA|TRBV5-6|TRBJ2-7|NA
TGTGCCAGCAGCGATCGTTCTAGCTCTTACTACGAGCAGTACTTC
CASSDRSSSYYEQYF
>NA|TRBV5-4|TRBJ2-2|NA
TGTGCCAGCAGCTTGGATGAGGGACAAAGCACCGGGGAGCTGTTTTTT
CASSLDEGQSTGELFF
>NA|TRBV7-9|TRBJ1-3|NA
TGTGCCAGCAGCGGGAGCTCTGGAAACACCATATATTTT
CASSGSSGNTIYF
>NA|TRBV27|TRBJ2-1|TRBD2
TGTGCCAGCAGTGCTAGCGGGAGGGCCCGGAATGAGCAGTTCTTC
CASSASGRARNEQFF
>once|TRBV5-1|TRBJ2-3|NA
TGCGCCAGCAGCTTGAGTACCGGGGGAAACACAGATACGCAGTATTTT
CASSLSTGGNTDTQYF
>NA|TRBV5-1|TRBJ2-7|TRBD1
TGCGCCAGCAGCTTGGGACAGGGCGGTGGGTACGAGCAGTACTTC
CASSLGQGGGYEQYF
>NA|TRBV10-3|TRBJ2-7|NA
TGTGCCATCAGAGAAGCGGACAGCGAAGTCTACGAGCAGTACTTC
CAIREADSEVYEQYF
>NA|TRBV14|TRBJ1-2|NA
TGTGCCAGCAGCCAAGAATCGAGAGGCTACACCTTC
CASSQESRGYTF
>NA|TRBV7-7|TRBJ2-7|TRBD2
TGTGCTAGCAGCTTAGCTGCGGGGGATCCCTACGAGCAGTACTTC
CASSLAAGDPYEQYF
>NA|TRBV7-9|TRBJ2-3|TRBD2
TGTGCCAGCAGCCCCTGGACTAGCGGGAGGGGGAGTAGGCCAGATACGCAGTATTTT
CASSPWTSGRGSRPDTQYF
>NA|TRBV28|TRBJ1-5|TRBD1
TGTGCCAGCAGTCCCGAAGCGGGACAGGGGACCTCTAGCAATCAGCCCCAGCATTTT
CASSPEAGQGTSSNQPQHF
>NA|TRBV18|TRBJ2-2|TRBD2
TGTGCCAGCTCACCACGAGGACTAGAGGCGCCCGGGGAGCTGTTTTTT
CASSPRGLEAPGELFF
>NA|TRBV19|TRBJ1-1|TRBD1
TGTGCCAGTAGTACCACGACAGGGTGGTCGCCTGAAGCTTTCTTT
CASSTTTGWSPEAFF
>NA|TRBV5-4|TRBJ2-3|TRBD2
TGTGCCAGCAGCCCCCCGGGCGGGAGTACTGATACGCAGTATTTT
CASSPPGGSTDTQYF
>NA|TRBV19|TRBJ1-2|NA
TGTGCCAGTAGTGACCAGGGGCAGGGAAACTATGGCTACACCTTC
CASSDQGQGNYGYTF
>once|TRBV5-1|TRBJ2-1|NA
TGCGCCAGCAGTCAAATCCAAGCGGGCGACAATGAGCAGTTCTTC
CASSQIQAGDNEQFF
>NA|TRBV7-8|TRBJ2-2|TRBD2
TGTGCCAGCAGCTTCCGACTAGCGGACGGGGAGCTGTTTTTT
CASSFRLADGELFF